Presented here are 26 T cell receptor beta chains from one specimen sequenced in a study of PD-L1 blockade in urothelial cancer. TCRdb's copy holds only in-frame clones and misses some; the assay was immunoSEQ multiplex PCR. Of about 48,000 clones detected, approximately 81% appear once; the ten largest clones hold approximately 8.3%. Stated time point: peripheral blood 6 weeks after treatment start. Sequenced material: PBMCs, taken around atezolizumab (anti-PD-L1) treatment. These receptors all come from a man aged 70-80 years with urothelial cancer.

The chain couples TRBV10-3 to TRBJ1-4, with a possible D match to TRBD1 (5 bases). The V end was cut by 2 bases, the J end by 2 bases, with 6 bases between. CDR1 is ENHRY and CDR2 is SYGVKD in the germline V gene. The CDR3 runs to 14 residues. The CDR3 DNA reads TGTGCCATCAGTGAGAAGGGGACTAATGAAAAACTGTTTTTT. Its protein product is CAISEKGTNEKLFF.

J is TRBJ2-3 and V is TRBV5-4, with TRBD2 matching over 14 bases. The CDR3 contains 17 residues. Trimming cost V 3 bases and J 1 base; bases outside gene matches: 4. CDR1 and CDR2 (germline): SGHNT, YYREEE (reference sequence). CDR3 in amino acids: CASSSPGLAGGTDTQYF. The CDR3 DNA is TGTGCCAGCAGCTCTCCGGGACTAGCGGGAGGCACAGATACGCAGTATTTT.

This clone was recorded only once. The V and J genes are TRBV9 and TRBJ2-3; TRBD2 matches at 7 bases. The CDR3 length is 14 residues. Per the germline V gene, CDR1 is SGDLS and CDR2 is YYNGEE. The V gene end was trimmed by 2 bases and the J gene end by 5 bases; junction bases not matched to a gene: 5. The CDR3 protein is CASSVLLAGDTQYF. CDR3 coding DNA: TGTGCCAGCAGCGTCCTTTTAGCGGGAGATACGCAGTATTTT.

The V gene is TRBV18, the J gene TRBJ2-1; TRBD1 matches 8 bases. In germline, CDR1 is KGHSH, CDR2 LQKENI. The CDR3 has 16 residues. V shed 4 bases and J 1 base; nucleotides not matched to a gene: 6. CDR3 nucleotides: TGTGCCAGCTCACAGACAGGGGTGGGGTCCTACAATGAGCAGTTCTTC. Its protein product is CASSQTGVGSYNEQFF.

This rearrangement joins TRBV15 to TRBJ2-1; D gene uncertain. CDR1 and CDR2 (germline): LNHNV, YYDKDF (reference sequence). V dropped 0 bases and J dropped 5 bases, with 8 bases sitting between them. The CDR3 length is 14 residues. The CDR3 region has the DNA TGTGCCACCAGCAGAGATTTGACTGACAATGAGCAGTTCTTC. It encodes CATSRDLTDNEQFF.

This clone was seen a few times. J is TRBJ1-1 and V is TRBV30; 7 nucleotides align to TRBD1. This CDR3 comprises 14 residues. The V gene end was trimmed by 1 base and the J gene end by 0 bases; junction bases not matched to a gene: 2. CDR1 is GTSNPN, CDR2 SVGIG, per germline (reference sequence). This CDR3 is CAWSETGMNTEAFF. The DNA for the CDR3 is TGTGCCTGGAGTGAGACAGGGATGAACACTGAAGCTTTCTTT. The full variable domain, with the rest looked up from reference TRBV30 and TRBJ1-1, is SQTIHQWPATLVQPVGSPLSLECTVEGTSNPNLYWYRQAAGRGLQLLFYSVGIGQISSEVPQNLSASRPQDRQFILSSKKLLLSDSGFYLCAWSETGMNTEAFFGQGTRLTVV.

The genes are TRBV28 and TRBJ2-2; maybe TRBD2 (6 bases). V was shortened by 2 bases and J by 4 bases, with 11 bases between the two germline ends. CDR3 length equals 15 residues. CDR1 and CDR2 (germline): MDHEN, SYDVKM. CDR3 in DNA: TGTGCCAGCAGTTTAGGAGGGAGTCCCACCGGGGAGCTGTTTTTT. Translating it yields CASSLGGSPTGELFF. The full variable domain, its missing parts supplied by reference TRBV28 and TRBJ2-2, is DVKVTQSSRYLVKRTGEKVFLECVQDMDHENMFWYRQDPGLGLRLIYFSYDVKMKEKGDIPEGYSVSREKKERFSLILESASTNQTSMYLCASSLGGSPTGELFFGEGSRLTVL.

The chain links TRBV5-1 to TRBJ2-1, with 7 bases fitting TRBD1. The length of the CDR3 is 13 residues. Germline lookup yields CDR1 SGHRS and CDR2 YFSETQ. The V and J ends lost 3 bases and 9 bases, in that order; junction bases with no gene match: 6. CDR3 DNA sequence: TGCGCCAGCAGCTCGATACAGGGGTTTGAGCAGTTCTTC. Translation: CASSSIQGFEQFF.

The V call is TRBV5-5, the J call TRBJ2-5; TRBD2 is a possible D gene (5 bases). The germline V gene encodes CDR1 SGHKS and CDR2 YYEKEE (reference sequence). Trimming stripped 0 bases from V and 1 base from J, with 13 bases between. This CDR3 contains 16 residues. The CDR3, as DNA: TGTGCCAGCAGCTTGGCGGGGATTGGGGTCCAAGAGACCCAGTACTTC. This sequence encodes CASSLAGIGVQETQYF. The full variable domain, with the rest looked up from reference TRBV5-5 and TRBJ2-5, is DAGVTQSPTHLIKTRGQQVTLRCSPISGHKSVSWYQQVLGQGPQFIFQYYEKEERGRGNFPDRFSARQFPNYSSELNVNALLLGDSALYLCASSLAGIGVQETQYFGPGTRLLVL.

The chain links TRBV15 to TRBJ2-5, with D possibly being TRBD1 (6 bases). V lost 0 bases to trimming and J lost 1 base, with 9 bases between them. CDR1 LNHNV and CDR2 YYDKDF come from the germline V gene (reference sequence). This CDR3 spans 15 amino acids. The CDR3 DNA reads TGTGCCACCAGCAGAGAACGACAGGTCCAAGAGACCCAGTACTTC. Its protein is CATSRERQVQETQYF.

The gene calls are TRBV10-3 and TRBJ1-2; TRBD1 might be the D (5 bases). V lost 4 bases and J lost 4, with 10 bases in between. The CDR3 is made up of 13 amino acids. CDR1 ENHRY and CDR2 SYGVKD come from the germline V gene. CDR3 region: CAISAGLGYGYTF. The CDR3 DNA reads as TGTGCCATCAGTGCAGGGCTGGGCTATGGCTACACCTTC.

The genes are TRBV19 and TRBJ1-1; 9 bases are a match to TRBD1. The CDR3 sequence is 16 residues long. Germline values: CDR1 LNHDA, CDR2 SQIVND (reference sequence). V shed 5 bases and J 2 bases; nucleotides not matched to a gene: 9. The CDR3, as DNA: TGTGCCAGTAGTGCGGGACAGGGATTCCGTAACACTGAAGCTTTCTTT. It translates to CASSAGQGFRNTEAFF.

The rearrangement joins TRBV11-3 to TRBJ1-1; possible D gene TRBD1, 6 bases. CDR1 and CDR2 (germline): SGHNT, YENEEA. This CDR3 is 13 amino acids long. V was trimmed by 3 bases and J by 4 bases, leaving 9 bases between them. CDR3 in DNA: TGTGCCAGCAGCTTGGCCAGGGGCACTGAAGCTTTCTTT. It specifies CASSLARGTEAFF.

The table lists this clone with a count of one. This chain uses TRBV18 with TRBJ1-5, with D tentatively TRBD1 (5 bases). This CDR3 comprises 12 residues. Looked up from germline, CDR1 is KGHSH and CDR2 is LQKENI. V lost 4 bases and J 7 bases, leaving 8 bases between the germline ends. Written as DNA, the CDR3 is TGTGCCAGCTCACTTCAGGGCCAGCCCCAGCATTTT. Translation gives CASSLQGQPQHF.

Written as DNA, the CDR3 is TGTGCCAGCAGCATAACACCCGGACAGGGAAGGGAGCAGTACTTC. This codes for CASSITPGQGREQYF. The chain uses TRBV7-8 and TRBJ2-7; 8 nucleotides agree with TRBD1. CDR3 length: 15 residues. The V gene's germline CDR1 is SGHVS and CDR2 FQNEAQ. J was trimmed by 7 bases and V by 5 bases; bases with no gene match: 13.

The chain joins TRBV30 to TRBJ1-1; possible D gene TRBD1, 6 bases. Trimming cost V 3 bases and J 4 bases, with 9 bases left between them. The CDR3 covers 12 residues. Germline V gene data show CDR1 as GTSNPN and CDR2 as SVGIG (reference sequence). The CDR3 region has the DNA TGTGCCTGGAGGATGGGGGCCACTGAAGCTTTCTTT. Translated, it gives CAWRMGATEAFF.

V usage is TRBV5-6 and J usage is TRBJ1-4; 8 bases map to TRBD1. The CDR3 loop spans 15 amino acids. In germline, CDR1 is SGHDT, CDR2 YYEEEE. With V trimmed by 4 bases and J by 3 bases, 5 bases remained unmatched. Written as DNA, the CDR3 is TGTGCCAGCAGCCAACGGACAGGGCCTAATGAAAAACTGTTTTTT. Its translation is CASSQRTGPNEKLFF.

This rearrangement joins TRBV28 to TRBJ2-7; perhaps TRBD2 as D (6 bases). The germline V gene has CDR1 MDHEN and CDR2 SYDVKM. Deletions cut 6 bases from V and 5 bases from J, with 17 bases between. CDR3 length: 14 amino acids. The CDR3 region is CASREGPSRNEQYF. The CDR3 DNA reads TGTGCCAGCAGGGAGGGCCCATCAAGAAACGAGCAGTACTTC.

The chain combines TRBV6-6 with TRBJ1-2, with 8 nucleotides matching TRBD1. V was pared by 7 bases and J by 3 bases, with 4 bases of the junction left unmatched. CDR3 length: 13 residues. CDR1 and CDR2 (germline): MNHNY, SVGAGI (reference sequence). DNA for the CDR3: TGTGCCAGCAAGCCGGGACAGGACTATGGCTACACCTTC. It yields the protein CASKPGQDYGYTF.

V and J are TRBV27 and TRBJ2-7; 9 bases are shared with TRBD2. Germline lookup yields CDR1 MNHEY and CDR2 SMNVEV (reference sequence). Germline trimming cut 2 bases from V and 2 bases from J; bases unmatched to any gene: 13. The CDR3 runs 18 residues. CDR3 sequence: CASSLQPISSGNPYEQYF. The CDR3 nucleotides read TGTGCCAGCAGTTTACAGCCAATTTCTAGCGGGAATCCCTACGAGCAGTACTTC.

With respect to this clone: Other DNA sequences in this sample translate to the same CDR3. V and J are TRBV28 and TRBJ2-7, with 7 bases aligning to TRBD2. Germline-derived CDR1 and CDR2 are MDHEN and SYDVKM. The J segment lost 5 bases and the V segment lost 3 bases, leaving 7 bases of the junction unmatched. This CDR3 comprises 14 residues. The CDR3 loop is CASSLGQGGDEQYF. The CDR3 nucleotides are TGTGCCAGCAGTTTGGGTCAGGGAGGGGACGAGCAGTACTTC.

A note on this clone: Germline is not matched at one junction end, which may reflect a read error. This CDR3 is CASSPVTFSYHEQFF. In DNA form, the CDR3 reads TGTGCCAGCAGCCCAGTAACCTTTAGCTACCATGAGCAGTTCTTC. V gene TRBV5-6 combines with J gene TRBJ2-1; D gene uncertain. Looked up from germline, CDR1 is SGHDT and CDR2 is YYEEEE. The CDR3 has 15 residues. The full variable domain, with the rest looked up from reference TRBV5-6 and TRBJ2-1, is DAGVTQSPTHLIKTRGQQVTLRCSPKSGHDTVSWYQQALGQGPQFIFQYYEEEERQRGNFPDRFSGHQFPNYSSELNVNALLLGDSALYLCASSPVTFSYHEQFFGPGTRLTVL.

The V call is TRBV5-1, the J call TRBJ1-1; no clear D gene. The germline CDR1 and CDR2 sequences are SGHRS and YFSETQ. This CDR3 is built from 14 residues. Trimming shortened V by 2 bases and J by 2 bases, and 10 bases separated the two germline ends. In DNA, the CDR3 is TGCGCCAGCAGCTTTCAGTATTTAAACACTGAAGCTTTCTTT. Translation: CASSFQYLNTEAFF.

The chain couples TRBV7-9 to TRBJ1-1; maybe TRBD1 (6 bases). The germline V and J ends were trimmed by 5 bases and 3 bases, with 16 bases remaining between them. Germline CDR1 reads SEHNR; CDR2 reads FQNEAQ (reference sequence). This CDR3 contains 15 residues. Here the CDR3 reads CASSEQGWLDTEAFF. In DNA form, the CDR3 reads TGTGCCAGCAGCGAACAGGGTTGGTTGGACACTGAAGCTTTCTTT.

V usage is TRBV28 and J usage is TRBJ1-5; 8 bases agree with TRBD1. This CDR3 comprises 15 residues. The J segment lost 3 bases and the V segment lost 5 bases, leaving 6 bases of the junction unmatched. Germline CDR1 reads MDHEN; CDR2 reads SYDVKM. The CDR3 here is CASSPRTGPNQPQHF. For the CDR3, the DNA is TGTGCCAGCAGTCCTCGGACAGGGCCCAATCAGCCCCAGCATTTT.

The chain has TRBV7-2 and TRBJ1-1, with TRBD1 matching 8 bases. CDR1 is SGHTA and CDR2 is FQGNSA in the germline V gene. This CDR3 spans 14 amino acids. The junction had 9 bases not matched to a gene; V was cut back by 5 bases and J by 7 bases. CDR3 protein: CASSIPGRGLEAFF. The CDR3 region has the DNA TGTGCCAGCAGCATCCCCGGCAGGGGGCTTGAAGCTTTCTTT.